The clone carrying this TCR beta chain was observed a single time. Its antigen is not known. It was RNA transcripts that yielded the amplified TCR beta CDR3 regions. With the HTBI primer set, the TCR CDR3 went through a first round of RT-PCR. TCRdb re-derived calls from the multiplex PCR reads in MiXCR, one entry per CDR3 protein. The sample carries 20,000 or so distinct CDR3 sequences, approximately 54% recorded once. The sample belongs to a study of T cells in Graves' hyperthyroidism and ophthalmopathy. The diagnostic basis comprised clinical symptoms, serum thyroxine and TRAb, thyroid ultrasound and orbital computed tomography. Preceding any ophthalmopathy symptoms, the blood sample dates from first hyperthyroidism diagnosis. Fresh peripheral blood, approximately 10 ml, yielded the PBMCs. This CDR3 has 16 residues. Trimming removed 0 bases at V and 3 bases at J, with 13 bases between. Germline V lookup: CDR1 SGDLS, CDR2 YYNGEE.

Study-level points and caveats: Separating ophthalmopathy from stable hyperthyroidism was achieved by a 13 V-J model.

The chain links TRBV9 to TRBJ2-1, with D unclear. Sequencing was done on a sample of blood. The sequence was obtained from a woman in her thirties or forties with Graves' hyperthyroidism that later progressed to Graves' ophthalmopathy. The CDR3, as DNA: TGTGCCAGCAGCGTAGGCAACACCCCGTTCTACAATGAGCAGTTCTTC. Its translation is CASSVGNTPFYNEQFF.